This is a list of T cell receptor beta chains from one sample in a study of cytomegalovirus exposure and HLA in healthy donors. Libraries were prepared by immunoSEQ multiplex PCR; TCRdb keeps only in-frame clonotypes and omits some of them. The sample has 120,000 to 150,000 clones; 84% are singletons. Input material: PBMCs. The receptors shown here come from a young woman in good health and CMV-seronegative. Each CDR3 is given with its conserved first and last residue. A D gene is named only where the DNA matches it firmly. Clone sizes are given selectively: once, few, many, or a class where the clone is expanded.

V gene: TRBV7-9; CDR3 length: 14; clone size: NA; D gene: TRBD1; J gene: TRBJ2-7; CDR3 DNA: TGTGCCAGCAGCTGGGGGACAGGGGGAGGCGAGCAGTACTTC; CDR3 protein: CASSWGTGGGEQYF
V gene: TRBV7-9; CDR3 length: 14; clone size: NA; D gene: NA; J gene: TRBJ2-7; CDR3 DNA: TGTGCCAGCAGCTTAGGTTTTCAGGGTGACGAGCAGTACTTC; CDR3 protein: CASSLGFQGDEQYF
V gene: TRBV2; CDR3 length: 16; clone size: NA; D gene: TRBD1; J gene: TRBJ2-2; CDR3 DNA: TGTGCCAGCAGAAAGGGACAGCGGATCGTCACCGGGGAGCTGTTTTTT; CDR3 protein: CASRKGQRIVTGELFF
V gene: TRBV5-6; CDR3 length: 17; clone size: few; D gene: NA; J gene: TRBJ2-6; CDR3 DNA: TGTGCCAGCAGCCGGAGGACAGAACGGACTGGGGCCAACGTCCTGACTTTC; CDR3 protein: CASSRRTERTGANVLTF
V gene: TRBV28; CDR3 length: 15; clone size: NA; D gene: NA; J gene: TRBJ2-7; CDR3 DNA: TGTGCCAGCAGTTTATTTGGGCAGGTCCCATACGAGCAGTACTTC; CDR3 protein: CASSLFGQVPYEQYF
V gene: TRBV25-1; CDR3 length: 12; clone size: NA; D gene: NA; J gene: TRBJ1-1; CDR3 DNA: TGTGCCAGCCGGGGGATGAACACTGAAGCTTTCTTT; CDR3 protein: CASRGMNTEAFF
V gene: TRBV18; CDR3 length: 16; clone size: NA; D gene: NA; J gene: TRBJ2-7; CDR3 DNA: TGTGCCAGCTCCCTTCTTAAGGGGGGGGGCCATTACGAGCAGTACTTC; CDR3 protein: CASSLLKGGGHYEQYF
V gene: TRBV7-9; CDR3 length: 12; clone size: many; D gene: NA; J gene: TRBJ2-3; CDR3 DNA: TGTGCCAGCAGCCCCCAGTCGGATACGCAGTATTTT; CDR3 protein: CASSPQSDTQYF
V gene: TRBV2; CDR3 length: 16; clone size: NA; D gene: TRBD1; J gene: TRBJ1-1; CDR3 DNA: TGTGCCAGGGGGGGACAGGGAAGTTTGCATGGGGCTGAAGCTTTCTTT; CDR3 protein: CARGGQGSLHGAEAFF
V gene: TRBV10-3; CDR3 length: 13; clone size: NA; D gene: TRBD1; J gene: TRBJ2-7; CDR3 DNA: TGTGCCACTTCCCGGGACAGGACCTACGAGCAGTACTTC; CDR3 protein: CATSRDRTYEQYF
V gene: TRBV7-2; CDR3 length: 16; clone size: NA; D gene: TRBD1; J gene: TRBJ1-6; CDR3 DNA: TGTGCCAGCAGCCGGTGGGACAGGGGAGGGAATTCACCCCTCCACTTT; CDR3 protein: CASSRWDRGGNSPLHF